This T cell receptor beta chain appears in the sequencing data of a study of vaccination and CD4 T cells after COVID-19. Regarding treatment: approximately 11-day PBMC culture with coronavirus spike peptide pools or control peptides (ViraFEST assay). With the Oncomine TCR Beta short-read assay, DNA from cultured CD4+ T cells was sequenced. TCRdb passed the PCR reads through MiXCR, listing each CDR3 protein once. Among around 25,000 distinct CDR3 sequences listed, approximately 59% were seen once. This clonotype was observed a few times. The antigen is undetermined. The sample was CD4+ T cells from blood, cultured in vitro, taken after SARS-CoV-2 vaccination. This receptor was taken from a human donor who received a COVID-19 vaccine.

CDR3 region: CASSLQSTDTEAFF. The CDR3, as DNA: TGCGCCAGCAGCTTGCAATCGACAGACACTGAAGCTTTCTTT. The rearrangement uses TRBV5-1 and TRBJ1-1; D is possibly TRBD1 (5 bases). The V gene lost 1 base and the J gene lost 3 bases, with 10 bases spanning the gap. This CDR3 spans 14 amino acids. Germline CDR1 and CDR2: SGHRS and YFSETQ.